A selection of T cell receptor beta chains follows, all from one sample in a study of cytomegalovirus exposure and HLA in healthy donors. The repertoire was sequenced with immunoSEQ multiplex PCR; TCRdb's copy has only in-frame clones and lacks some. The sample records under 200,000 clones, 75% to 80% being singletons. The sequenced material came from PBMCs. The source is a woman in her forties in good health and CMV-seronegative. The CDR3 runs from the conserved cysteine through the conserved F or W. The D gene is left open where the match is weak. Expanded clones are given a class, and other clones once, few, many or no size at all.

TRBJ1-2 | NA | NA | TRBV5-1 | CASSLPGLYNYGYTF | TGCGCCAGCAGCTTGCCAGGTCTCTACAACTATGGCTACACCTTC
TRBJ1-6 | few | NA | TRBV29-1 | CSVRDTNNSPLHF | TGCAGCGTACGGGACACCAATAATTCACCCCTCCACTTT
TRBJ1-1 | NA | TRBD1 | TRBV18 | CASSPLGQGGNTEAFF | TGTGCCAGCTCCCCACTGGGGCAGGGGGGGAACACTGAAGCTTTCTTT
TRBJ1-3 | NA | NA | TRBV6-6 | CASSSSGGADTIYF | TGTGCCAGCAGTTCCTCGGGGGGGGCGGACACCATATATTTT
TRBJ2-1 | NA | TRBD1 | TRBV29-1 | CSATGGIGNEQFF | TGCAGCGCCACAGGGGGCATAGGAAATGAGCAGTTCTTC
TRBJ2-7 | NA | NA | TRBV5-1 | CASSLLSVPTYEQYF | TGCGCCAGCAGCTTGTTGTCGGTTCCGACCTACGAGCAGTACTTC
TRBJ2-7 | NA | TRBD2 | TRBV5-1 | CASSLEGSSGGREQYF | TGCGCCAGCAGCTTGGAGGGGTCTAGCGGGGGTAGGGAGCAGTACTTC
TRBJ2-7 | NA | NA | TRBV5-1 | CASSLPGNEQYF | TGCGCCAGCAGCTTGCCAGGGAACGAGCAGTACTTC
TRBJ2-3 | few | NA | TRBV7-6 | CASSLHTDTQYF | TGTGCCAGCAGCTTACATACAGATACGCAGTATTTT
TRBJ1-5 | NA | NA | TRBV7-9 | CASSPPGLSNQPQHF | TGTGCCAGCAGCCCCCCAGGGTTGAGCAATCAGCCCCAGCATTTT
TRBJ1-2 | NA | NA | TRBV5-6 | CASSLPSYGYTF | TGTGCCAGCAGCTTGCCTTCCTATGGCTACACCTTC
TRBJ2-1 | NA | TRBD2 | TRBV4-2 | CASSPRLAGDYNEQFF | TGTGCCAGCAGCCCCAGACTAGCGGGAGATTACAATGAGCAGTTCTTC
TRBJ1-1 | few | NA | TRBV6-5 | CASSYSTGAEAFF | TGTGCCAGCAGTTACTCGACTGGTGCAGAAGCTTTCTTT
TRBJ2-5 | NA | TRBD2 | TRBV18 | CASSRTSGGIQETQYF | TGTGCCAGCTCACGGACTAGCGGGGGAATCCAAGAGACCCAGTACTTC
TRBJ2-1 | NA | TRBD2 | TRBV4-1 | CASSNSGGKQFF | TGCGCCAGCAGCAATAGCGGGGGAAAGCAGTTCTTC
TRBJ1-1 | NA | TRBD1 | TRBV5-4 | CASSLGQGENTEAFF | TGTGCCAGCAGCTTGGGACAGGGGGAAAACACTGAAGCTTTCTTT
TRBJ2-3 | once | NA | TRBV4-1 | CASSQVGAGDTQYF | TGCGCCAGCAGCCAAGTAGGGGCGGGGGATACGCAGTATTTT
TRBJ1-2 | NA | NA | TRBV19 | CASSTQGQYNNYGYTF | TGTGCCAGTAGTACTCAAGGACAGTACAATAACTATGGCTACACCTTC
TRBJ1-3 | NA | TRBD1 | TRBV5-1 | CASSVDREYTIYF | TGCGCCAGCAGCGTGGACAGGGAGTACACCATATATTTT
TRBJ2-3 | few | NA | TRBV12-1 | CASSWGLAGGPNTDTQYF | TGTGCCAGCAGCTGGGGACTAGCGGGGGGGCCGAACACAGATACGCAGTATTTT
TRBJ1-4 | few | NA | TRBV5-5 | CASSYGHGNEKLFF | TGTGCCAGCAGCTATGGACATGGGAATGAAAAACTGTTTTTT
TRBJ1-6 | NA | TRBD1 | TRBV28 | CASSNDREYSPLHF | TGTGCCAGCAGTAACGACAGGGAATATTCACCCCTCCACTTT
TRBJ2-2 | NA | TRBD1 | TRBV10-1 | CASSDGQEYTGELFF | TGCGCCAGCAGTGACGGACAGGAATACACCGGGGAGCTGTTTTTT
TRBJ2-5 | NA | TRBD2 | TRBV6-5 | CASSPGLAQETQYF | TGTGCCAGCAGTCCTGGACTAGCCCAAGAGACCCAGTACTTC
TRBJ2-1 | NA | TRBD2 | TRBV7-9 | CASSRGTSEQFF | TGTGCCAGCAGCCGAGGGACTAGTGAGCAGTTCTTC
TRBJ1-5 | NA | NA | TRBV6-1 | CASSEVAGLSNQPQHF | TGTGCCAGCAGTGAAGTGGCAGGACTTAGCAATCAGCCCCAGCATTTT
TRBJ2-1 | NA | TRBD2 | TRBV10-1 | CASSDQILAGGNEQFF | TGCGCCAGCAGTGACCAGATACTAGCGGGGGGCAATGAGCAGTTCTTC
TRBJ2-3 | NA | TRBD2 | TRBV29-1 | CSAPASGGHTDTQYF | TGCAGCGCGCCCGCTAGCGGGGGACACACAGATACGCAGTATTTT
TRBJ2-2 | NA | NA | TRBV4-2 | CASSQELAGAANTGELFF | TGTGCCAGCAGCCAAGAACTGGCGGGGGCCGCGAACACCGGGGAGCTGTTTTTT
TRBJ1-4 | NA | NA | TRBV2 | CASRAGSTNEKLFF | TGTGCCAGCAGGGCAGGGTCAACTAATGAAAAACTGTTTTTT
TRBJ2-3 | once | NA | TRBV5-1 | CASSVTEFTDTQYF | TGCGCCAGCAGCGTGACAGAATTCACAGATACGCAGTATTTT
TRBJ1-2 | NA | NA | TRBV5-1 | CASSFWSNREVSYGYTF | TGCGCCAGCAGCTTCTGGAGTAACAGGGAAGTTTCCTATGGCTACACCTTC
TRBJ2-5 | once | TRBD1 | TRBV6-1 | CASSDLGRGRWEQYF | TGTGCCAGCAGTGATTTGGGCAGGGGGCGTTGGGAGCAGTACTTC
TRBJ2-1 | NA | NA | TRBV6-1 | CASSASGAVHYNEQFF | TGTGCCAGCAGTGCTTCGGGTGCGGTTCACTACAATGAGCAGTTCTTC
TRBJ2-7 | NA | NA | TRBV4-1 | CASSLGAGQRFYEQYF | TGCGCCAGCAGCCTGGGAGCAGGCCAAAGGTTCTACGAGCAGTACTTC
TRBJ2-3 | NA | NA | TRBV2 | CASSGQAGDTQYF | TGTGCCAGCAGTGGACAGGCGGGCGATACGCAGTATTTT
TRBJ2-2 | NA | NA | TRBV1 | CTSSLVKTGGLLEGGELFF | TGCACCAGCAGCTTAGTGAAGACAGGGGGCCTCCTAGAGGGCGGGGAGCTGTTTTTT
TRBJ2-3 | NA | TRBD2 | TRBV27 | CASSLTSGAGGTDTQYF | TGTGCCAGCAGTCTAACCTCCGGGGCGGGGGGAACAGATACGCAGTATTTT
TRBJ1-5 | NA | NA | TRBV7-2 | CASSQDVGLPQHF | TGTGCCAGCAGCCAAGACGTGGGGCTGCCCCAGCATTTT